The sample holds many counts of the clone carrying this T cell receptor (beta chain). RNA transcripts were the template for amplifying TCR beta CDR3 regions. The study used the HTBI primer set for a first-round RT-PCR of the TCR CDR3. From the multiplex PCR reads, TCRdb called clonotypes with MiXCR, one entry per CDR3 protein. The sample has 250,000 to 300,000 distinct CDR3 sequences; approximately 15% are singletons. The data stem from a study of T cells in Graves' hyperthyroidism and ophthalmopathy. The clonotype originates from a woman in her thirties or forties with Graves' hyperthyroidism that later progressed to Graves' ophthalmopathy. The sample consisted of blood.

In DNA, the CDR3 is TGTGCCAGCAGCTTAGATACCAGCCCCTATAGCTCCTACAATGAGCAGTTCTTC. Translation: CASSLDTSPYSSYNEQFF. V usage is TRBV11-2 and J usage is TRBJ2-1; D remains ambiguous. CDR3 length: 18 residues. The germline CDR1 and CDR2 sequences are SGHAT and FQNNGV. With 0 bases removed from V and 0 bases from J, the gap between germline ends came to 15 bases.